The entry below describes one TCR beta chain. What it binds is not known. This sample was taken from a study of cytotoxic CD8 clonotypes in ibrutinib-treated CLL. As for the study in general: The patients comprised some twelve relapsed/refractory and some 15 treatment-naive cases, around 17 IGHV unmutated. Response samples followed a median around 12 months of treatment, range 6 to 36. Study-level results: Against age-matched healthy donors, baseline clonality ran higher and tracked circulating CD8+ T-cell counts.

TCRdb keeps only in-frame clones here, not all; method: immunoSEQ multiplex PCR. In the table there are about 68,000 clones, around 68% of which are singletons. In germline, CDR1 is MNHEY, CDR2 SMNVEV (reference sequence). Trimming stripped 5 bases from V and 2 bases from J, with 15 bases between. This CDR3 is 16 amino acids long. This specimen consisted of PBMCs, obtained after 12 months of ibrutinib treatment. This rearrangement joins TRBV27 to TRBJ2-2; D may be TRBD2 (5 bases). The receptor comes from a human donor with chronic lymphocytic leukemia. In DNA form, the CDR3 reads TGTGCCAGCAGTCCGAGGGCTCATCTTAACACCGGGGAGCTGTTTTTT. As protein: CASSPRAHLNTGELFF.